The 12 T cell receptor beta chains given below trace back to one sample, sequenced in a study of T cells in Graves' hyperthyroidism and ophthalmopathy. TCR beta CDR3 regions were amplified from RNA transcripts. Researchers ran a first-round RT-PCR on the TCR CDR3 using the HTBI primer set. TCRdb called the multiplex PCR reads again in MiXCR, with one record for every CDR3 protein. This table has roughly 510,000 distinct CDR3 sequences, less than 25% appearing once. Material for sequencing was blood. These receptors came from a man younger than 35 with Graves' hyperthyroidism.

This clonotype was counted ten times or more. The chain employs TRBV2 and TRBJ2-7, with 8 bases matching TRBD1. V lost 6 bases and J lost 5; bases outside the gene matches: 9. Germline V gives CDR1 SNHLY, CDR2 FYNNEI. The CDR3 loop spans 14 amino acids. CDR3 sequence (DNA): TGTGCCAGCAGCCTCGACAGGGGAGGTCACGAGCAGTACTTC. Translation gives CASSLDRGGHEQYF.

The CDR3 coding sequence is TGTGCCAGCAGTATGGGGGAAACCTACGAGCAGTACTTC. Its protein product is CASSMGETYEQYF. The chain joins TRBV6-5 to TRBJ2-7; D is perhaps TRBD1 or TRBD2 (5 bases each). This CDR3 contains 13 residues. The germline V gene has CDR1 MNHEY and CDR2 SVGAGI. The V gene lost 5 bases and the J gene lost 2 bases, with 10 bases spanning the gap.

On this clonotype itself: A clone one base away is much larger, so this may be a read error. This chain uses TRBV19 with TRBJ2-5; 7 bases align to TRBD2. The CDR3 runs 14 residues. Per germline, CDR1 LNHDA and CDR2 SQIVND (reference sequence). This CDR3 reads CASSMERGWETKYF. The DNA of the CDR3 is TGTGCCAGTAGTATGGAGCGGGGATGGGAGACCAAGTACTTC.

V usage is TRBV27 and J usage is TRBJ2-2; D not resolved. V was shortened by 2 bases and J by 9 bases, with 13 bases between the two germline ends. The CDR3 loop spans 14 amino acids. Germline lookup yields CDR1 MNHEY and CDR2 SMNVEV (reference sequence). The CDR3 bases are TGTGCCAGCAGTTTAAATAGGGTGGGCCGGGAGCTGTTTTTT. As protein: CASSLNRVGRELFF.

This clonotype occurred a few times. J is TRBJ2-7 and V is TRBV12-3 or TRBV12-4, with 12 positions matching TRBD2. The CDR3 totals 15 residues. V lost 8 bases and J lost 3; bases outside the gene matches: 8. Written as DNA, the CDR3 is TGTGCCAGCTCCGACGGACTAGCGGGATTCTACGAGCAGTACTTC. It translates to CASSDGLAGFYEQYF.

This chain uses TRBV15 with TRBJ1-1, with D tentatively TRBD1 (5 bases). The V end was cut by 2 bases, the J end by 5 bases, with 18 bases between. The CDR3 has 16 amino acids. Per the germline V gene, CDR1 is LNHNV and CDR2 is YYDKDF (reference sequence). This CDR3 reads CATSRPGTGSGTEAFF. Here the CDR3 DNA reads TGTGCCACCAGCAGACCCGGGACCGGTTCGGGAACTGAAGCTTTCTTT.

This clonotype was seen many times. The CDR3: CASGWTVKKPEAFF. The CDR3, as DNA: TGTGCCAGCGGATGGACAGTTAAGAAGCCTGAAGCTTTCTTT. The rearrangement links TRBV6-5 to TRBJ1-1; tentative D call: TRBD1 (6 bases). CDR3 length: 14 amino acids. CDR1 is MNHEY and CDR2 is SVGAGI in the germline V gene. V was pared by 8 bases and J by 6 bases, with 19 bases between.

This clonotype came up many times. The chain links TRBV5-6 to TRBJ2-7, with D maybe TRBD2 (6 bases). In germline, CDR1 is SGHDT, CDR2 YYEEEE. The germline V and J ends were trimmed by 2 bases and 5 bases, with 11 bases remaining between them. The CDR3 is 13 amino acids. The CDR3 here is CASSFWGGHEQYF. The CDR3 region has the DNA TGTGCCAGCAGCTTCTGGGGAGGCCACGAGCAGTACTTC.

This clonotype was picked up a small number of times. The chain carries TRBV2 and TRBJ2-1; D may match TRBD1 or TRBD2 (5 bases each). Between the trimmed V and J ends, which lost 10 bases and 6 bases, there was a span of 13 bases. CDR3 length: 12 amino acids. Germline lookup yields CDR1 SNHLY and CDR2 FYNNEI. Here the CDR3 DNA reads TGTGCCACGGGGACCAGGGTCAATGAGCAGTTCTTC. Protein sequence: CATGTRVNEQFF.

This clonotype was recorded at least ten times. CDR3: CASSEGGITIYF. For the CDR3, the DNA is TGTGCCAGCAGTGAAGGGGGGATAACCATATATTTT. This chain connects TRBV6-1 to TRBJ1-3; possibly TRBD1 for D (5 bases). This CDR3 comprises 12 residues. The germline V gene has CDR1 MNHNS and CDR2 SASEGT. V was trimmed by 1 base and J by 10 bases, leaving 8 bases between them.

The chain has TRBV5-1 and TRBJ1-6; TRBD1 matches at 8 bases. J lost 8 bases, V lost 2 bases, and 6 bases had no gene match. CDR1 SGHRS and CDR2 YFSETQ come from the germline V gene. The length of the CDR3 is 15 residues. The CDR3 here is CASSFRTGRDSPLHF. The CDR3 nucleotides read TGCGCCAGCAGCTTTAGGACAGGGAGGGATTCACCCCTCCACTTT.

In the case of this clonotype: This may be a read error, as it is one base from a much larger clone. The V call is TRBV6-5, the J call TRBJ1-3; D uncertain. The CDR3 extends over 15 amino acids. The germline V gene encodes CDR1 MNHEY and CDR2 SVGAGI. In nucleotides, the CDR3 is TGTGCCAGCCGTTACTCCGAGGCGGCTGGAAACACCATATATTTT. It specifies CASRYSEAAGNTIYF.